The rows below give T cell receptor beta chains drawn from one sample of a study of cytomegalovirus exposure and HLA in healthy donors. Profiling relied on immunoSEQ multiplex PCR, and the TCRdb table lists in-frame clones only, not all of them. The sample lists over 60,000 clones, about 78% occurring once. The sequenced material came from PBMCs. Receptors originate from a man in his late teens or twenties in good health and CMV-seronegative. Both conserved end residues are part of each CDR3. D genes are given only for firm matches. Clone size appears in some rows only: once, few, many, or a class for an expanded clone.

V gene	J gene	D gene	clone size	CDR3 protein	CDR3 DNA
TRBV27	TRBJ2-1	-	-	CASSLFRFSNEQFF	TGTGCCAGCAGTTTATTCAGGTTTAGCAATGAGCAGTTCTTC
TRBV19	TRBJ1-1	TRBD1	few	CASRRTGPNSEAFF	TGTGCCAGTAGACGGACAGGGCCAAACTCTGAAGCTTTCTTT
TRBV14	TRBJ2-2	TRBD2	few	CASSLRLAGANTGELFF	TGTGCCAGCAGCCTTCGACTAGCGGGGGCGAACACCGGGGAGCTGTTTTTT
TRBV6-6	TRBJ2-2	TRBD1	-	CASSDRDTGELFF	TGTGCCAGCAGTGACAGGGACACCGGGGAGCTGTTTTTT
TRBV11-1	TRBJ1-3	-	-	CASSLNFNGQLISGNTIYF	TGTGCCAGCAGCTTGAATTTTAATGGACAGCTCATCTCTGGAAACACCATATATTTT
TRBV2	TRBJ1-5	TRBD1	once	CASSYSLDRGIVNQPQHF	TGTGCCAGCAGTTACAGCCTGGACAGGGGGATTGTCAATCAGCCCCAGCATTTT
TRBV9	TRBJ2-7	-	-	CASSPRQELTYEQYF	TGTGCCAGCAGCCCCAGACAGGAGCTGACCTACGAGCAGTACTTC
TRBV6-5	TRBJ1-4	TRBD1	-	CASSYRQGGEKLFF	TGTGCCAGCAGTTACCGGCAGGGGGGTGAAAAACTGTTTTTT
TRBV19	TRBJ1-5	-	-	CASSLGGTSGQPQHF	TGTGCCAGTAGTCTGGGGGGGACAAGTGGTCAGCCCCAGCATTTT
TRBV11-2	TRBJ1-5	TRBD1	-	CASSLGDRGGNQPQHF	TGTGCCAGCAGCTTAGGGGACAGGGGGGGAAATCAGCCCCAGCATTTT
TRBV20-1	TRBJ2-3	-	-	CSSGRPDTQYF	TGCAGTTCTGGGCGCCCAGATACGCAGTATTTT
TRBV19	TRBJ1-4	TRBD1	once	CASSPGQVGNEKLFF	TGTGCCAGTAGCCCGGGACAGGTTGGTAATGAAAAACTGTTTTTT
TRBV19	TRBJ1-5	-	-	CASSIGGGAAQPQHF	TGTGCCAGTAGCATAGGGGGGGGCGCGGCCCAGCCCCAGCATTTT
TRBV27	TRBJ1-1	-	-	CASSSALLAVDGSEAFF	TGTGCCAGCAGTTCCGCCCTGTTAGCCGTAGATGGTTCTGAAGCTTTCTTT
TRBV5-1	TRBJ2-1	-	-	CASSLEAGRYNEQFF	TGCGCCAGCAGCTTGGAGGCAGGGAGGTACAATGAGCAGTTCTTC
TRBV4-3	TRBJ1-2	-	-	CASSQAGEGYGYTF	TGCGCCAGCAGCCAAGCAGGGGAGGGCTATGGCTACACCTTC
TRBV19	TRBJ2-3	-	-	CASSSTGPRADTQYF	TGTGCCAGTAGTAGCACAGGGCCCCGGGCAGATACGCAGTATTTT
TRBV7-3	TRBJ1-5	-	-	CASSFLLGPQHF	TGTGCCAGCAGCTTCCTTCTCGGGCCCCAGCATTTT
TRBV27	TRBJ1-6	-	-	CASSFRGSSPLHF	TGTGCCAGCAGTTTCCGAGGGAGTTCACCCCTCCACTTT
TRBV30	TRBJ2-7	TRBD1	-	CALTRDRGLGYEQYF	TGTGCCTTAACCCGGGACAGGGGGCTAGGGTACGAGCAGTACTTC
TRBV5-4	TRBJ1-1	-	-	CASRPFWGTNTEAFF	TGTGCCAGCAGACCGTTTTGGGGCACTAACACTGAAGCTTTCTTT
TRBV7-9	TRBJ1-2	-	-	CASSFIYRHYGYTF	TGTGCCAGCAGCTTTATCTATCGTCACTATGGCTACACCTTC
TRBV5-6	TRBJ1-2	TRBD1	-	CASSLSGTGGGYTF	TGTGCCAGCAGCTTGTCCGGGACAGGAGGTGGCTACACCTTC
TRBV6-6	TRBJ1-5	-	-	CASSPTASNQPQHF	TGTGCCAGCAGCCCGACAGCTAGCAATCAGCCCCAGCATTTT
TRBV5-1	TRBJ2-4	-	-	CASSLTSRAGNIQYF	TGCGCCAGCAGCTTGACTTCCAGGGCTGGGAACATTCAGTACTTC
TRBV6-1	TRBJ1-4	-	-	CASSEGIRQGNEKLFF	TGTGCCAGCAGTGAAGGGATACGGCAGGGTAATGAAAAACTGTTTTTT